This record covers a single T cell receptor beta chain. Its target is not known. The CDR3 is made up of 12 amino acids. CDR1 is SGHRS, CDR2 YFSETQ, per germline. The sample is drawn from a study of monozygotic twins with inflammatory bowel disease. Study-wide findings and caveats: Separate T cell subtypes could not be resolved from one another.

TCRdb re-analyzed the 5' RACE reads; it lists each CDR3 protein once, without DNA. Its table records about 350,000 distinct CDR3 sequences. The sample consisted of blood. V usage is TRBV5-1 and J usage is TRBJ2-1; TCRdb lists TRBD2, though no DNA is available to test this call. The TCR was taken from a human donor with ulcerative colitis or Crohn's disease, or a healthy co-twin of an affected twin (not recorded which). The CDR3: CASSPEEGEQFF.